Listed below are T cell receptor beta chains from one sample, sequenced in a study of T cells in localized non-small cell lung cancer. The repertoire was sequenced with immunoSEQ multiplex PCR; TCRdb's copy has only in-frame clones and lacks some. The sample has under 20,000 clones, around 87% seen once. The material was peripheral blood mononuclear cells, obtained before any cancer treatment. The receptors originated from a male donor at least 60 years old with stage II lung adenocarcinoma. The conserved cysteine and the conserved F or W are not part of the CDR3 here. Fields, in order: V gene, J gene, clone size, CDR3 protein. Clone size is given for some rows only: seen once, a few or many times, or a class if the clone is expanded.

V: TRBV29-1; J: TRBJ1-2; size: once; CDR3: SDLGQGAIGYT
V: TRBV6-6; J: TRBJ1-2; size: -; CDR3: ASSYSAGSAQGYT
V: TRBV29-1; J: TRBJ1-1; size: -; CDR3: SAGQGNTEAF
V: TRBV2; J: TRBJ2-1; size: -; CDR3: ASSDGTGKQF
V: TRBV2; J: TRBJ1-5; size: -; CDR3: ASSADRGSTQH
V: TRBV7-6; J: TRBJ2-2; size: -; CDR3: ASSFARPAGELF
V: TRBV15; J: TRBJ2-2; size: -; CDR3: ATSRDQDRSSSRAGSGELF
V: TRBV7-2; J: TRBJ1-1; size: few; CDR3: ASSLGSNTEAF
V: TRBV28; J: TRBJ1-2; size: -; CDR3: ASSTIVVGYT
V: TRBV5-1; J: TRBJ2-3; size: -; CDR3: ASTRQGSTDTQY
V: TRBV30; J: TRBJ1-2; size: -; CDR3: AWRSPQRRDYGYT
V: TRBV5-4; J: TRBJ2-7; size: -; CDR3: ASSIGQGRYEQY
V: TRBV21-1; J: TRBJ1-2; size: few; CDR3: ASSKGGRGGPNYGYT
V: TRBV7-8; J: TRBJ1-5; size: -; CDR3: ASSLFESPGQPQH
V: TRBV15; J: TRBJ2-4; size: -; CDR3: ATSRDLGVAKNIQY
V: TRBV6-1; J: TRBJ2-2; size: -; CDR3: ASSKLGRNTGELF
V: TRBV5-1; J: TRBJ2-1; size: -; CDR3: ASSLAGRGNEQF
V: TRBV28; J: TRBJ2-5; size: -; CDR3: ASSFLGTGEETQY
V: TRBV7-9; J: TRBJ2-6; size: -; CDR3: ASLPDVGANVLT
V: TRBV5-1; J: TRBJ2-1; size: -; CDR3: ASSTERDPPQF
V: TRBV28; J: TRBJ1-1; size: -; CDR3: ASSPHRGGGTEAF
V: TRBV2; J: TRBJ2-1; size: -; CDR3: ASSLIWEGGNEQF
V: TRBV4-2; J: TRBJ2-3; size: -; CDR3: ASSQAPGLAGTDTQY
V: TRBV6-5; J: TRBJ2-1; size: -; CDR3: ASSYDRGNEQF
V: TRBV15; J: TRBJ1-3; size: -; CDR3: ATSRDTGTGSPSGNTIY
V: TRBV30; J: TRBJ2-2; size: -; CDR3: AWSMPWGNTGELF
V: TRBV7-8; J: TRBJ1-5; size: -; CDR3: ASSLAPGQYQPQH
V: TRBV5-7; J: TRBJ2-7; size: -; CDR3: ASSPTSGRAYYYYEQY
V: TRBV29-1; J: TRBJ2-1; size: -; CDR3: SVFWGNNEQF
V: TRBV29-1; J: TRBJ2-3; size: -; CDR3: SAEDVRKATDTQY
V: TRBV15; J: TRBJ1-4; size: -; CDR3: ATSIWGATNEKLF
V: TRBV7-8; J: TRBJ2-1; size: -; CDR3: ASSQTPSGSGEQF
V: TRBV4-1; J: TRBJ1-1; size: -; CDR3: ASSQRALNTEAF
V: TRBV6-6; J: TRBJ1-2; size: -; CDR3: ASSLTGGYGYT
V: TRBV13; J: TRBJ2-1; size: -; CDR3: ASSLGGAGSSYNEQF
V: TRBV19; J: TRBJ2-5; size: -; CDR3: ASSIDHFWQGVETQY
V: TRBV6-5; J: TRBJ2-5; size: -; CDR3: ASSWGLRRETQY
V: TRBV5-1; J: TRBJ2-7; size: -; CDR3: ASSPDRRANEQY
V: TRBV7-8; J: TRBJ1-1; size: -; CDR3: ASSFGDGTEAF
V: TRBV27; J: TRBJ2-2; size: once; CDR3: ASSFLPSNTGELF
V: TRBV19; J: TRBJ1-2; size: -; CDR3: ASSIVSSNYGYT
V: TRBV21-1; J: TRBJ2-7; size: -; CDR3: AYPDRGLGEQY
V: TRBV6-5; J: TRBJ2-7; size: -; CDR3: ASSYSGGSSYEQY